A single sample gave rise to the 10 T cell receptor beta chains below, sequenced in a study of tumor-infiltrating lymphocytes in primary liver carcinoma. The researchers produced TCR beta cDNA from 450 to 600 ng total RNA with a constant-region primer. Libraries of TCR beta came from three nested multiplex PCR rounds with slightly modified ARM-PCR. The first two PCR rounds, around 11 cycles each, used TRBV1-TRBV30 forward primers and a C-beta reverse primer. From the multiplex PCR reads, TCRdb called clonotypes with MiXCR, one entry per CDR3 protein. The profile covers around 120,000 distinct CDR3 sequences, with approximately 70% appearing a single time and around 9.3% taken by the ten largest. Investigators took RNA and DNA out together from about 19-30 mg of unsorted bulk tissue. Sequences were obtained from liver tumor tissue from sampling region 1. The sample's subset: tumor region T1, superior pole. These receptor sequences come from a woman in her fifties or sixties with primary liver carcinoma and hepatitis B virus infection.

This clonotype was seen repeatedly, ten times or more. This rearrangement joins TRBV11-2 to TRBJ2-7; TRBD2 matches 9 bases. Germline trimming cut 4 bases from V and 0 bases from J; bases unmatched to any gene: 10. CDR3 size: 17 residues. Germline values: CDR1 SGHAT, CDR2 FQNNGV. CDR3 sequence: CASSSDSLAGFSYEQYF. CDR3 coding DNA: TGTGCCAGCAGCTCCGATTCACTAGCGGGTTTCTCCTACGAGCAGTACTTC.

This clonotype has only a few counts. This sequence may be a read error, since a much larger clone differs from it by one base. The CDR3 ends on some other residue instead of the conserved phenylalanine or tryptophan, so this is likely a read error. The CDR3 sequence is CSVQTSSYNEQFL. The CDR3 DNA follows: TGCAGCGTACAGACTAGCTCCTACAATGAGCAGTTCCTC. The chain uses TRBV29-1 and TRBJ2-1, with a weak D call TRBD2 (6 bases). This CDR3 has 13 amino acids. The V end lost 6 bases, the J end lost 0 bases, and 9 bases lay between the germline ends. Germline V CDR1 and CDR2: SQVTM, ANQGSEA.

Turning to this clonotype: Given the absence of the conserved phenylalanine or tryptophan at the CDR3 end, a read error is likely. The chain recombines TRBV6-6 with TRBJ2-2; tentatively, D is TRBD1 (5 bases). This CDR3 is 16 amino acids long. The germline CDR1 and CDR2 sequences are MNHNY and SVGAGI (reference sequence). Trimming removed 6 bases at V and 7 bases at J, with 21 bases between. CDR3 sequence reads: CASSQVRVEAVGELFL. The DNA of the CDR3 is TGTGCCAGCAGCCAGGTCAGGGTCGAGGCGGTCGGGGAGCTGTTTCTT.

With regard to this clonotype: A read error may explain this, as a much larger clone is one base away. The CDR3 loop reads CSVDSGISGYNEQFF. CDR3 coding DNA: TGCAGCGTTGACTCCGGGATTAGCGGTTACAATGAGCAGTTCTTC. The chain has TRBV29-1 and TRBJ2-1; the D gene is possibly TRBD2 (6 bases). The CDR3 is made up of 15 amino acids. Per germline, CDR1 SQVTM and CDR2 ANQGSEA. The V end was cut by 3 bases, the J end by 4 bases, with 16 bases between.

This clonotype was seen at least ten times. The genes are TRBV29-1 and TRBJ1-1; tentatively, D is TRBD1 (5 bases). Between the trimmed V and J ends, which lost 7 bases and 11 bases, there was a span of 26 bases. Germline assignment: CDR1 SQVTM and CDR2 ANQGSEA. There are 14 residues in the CDR3. For the CDR3, the DNA is TGCAGCGCTGGAAAACCGGGGCCCGGACGAAGGGCTTTCTTT. Protein sequence: CSAGKPGPGRRAFF.

Details on this clonotype: One end of the junction varies from germline; a read error may be responsible. This CDR3 is CTSSPPSGANAGELFF. CDR3 in DNA: TGTACCAGCTCACCACCTAGCGGGGCGAACGCCGGGGAGCTGTTTTTT. The chain uses TRBV18 and TRBJ2-2; the match to TRBD2 covers 9 bases. The CDR3 length is 16 residues. Germline lookup yields CDR1 KGHSH and CDR2 LQKENI. Together with reference TRBV18 and TRBJ2-2, the CDR3 gives the full variable domain: NAGVMQNPRHLVRRRGQEARLRCSPMKGHSHVYWYRQLPEEGLKFMVYLQKENIIDESGMPKERFSAEFPKEGPSILRIQQVVRGDSAAYFCTSSPPSGANAGELFFGEGSRLTVL.

For the CDR3, the DNA is TGTGCCAGCGGAGGCCCATCAGCGGACACCGGGGAGCTGTTTTTT. Amino acids: CASGGPSADTGELFF. V usage is TRBV11-1 and J usage is TRBJ2-2; D possibly corresponds to TRBD2 (5 bases). V shed 8 bases and J shed 3 bases, with 16 bases lying between them. CDR1 and CDR2 (germline): SGHAT, FQDESV (reference sequence). The CDR3 covers 15 residues.

This clonotype was counted ten times or more. V and J are TRBV14 and TRBJ2-3; 9 nucleotides match TRBD2. V gave up 4 bases and J gave up 4 bases; unmatched junction bases: 12. CDR1 SGHDN and CDR2 FVKESK come from the germline V gene. This CDR3 spans 17 amino acids. CDR3 loop: CASSPGRWAGGPDTQYF. The CDR3 DNA is TGTGCCAGCAGCCCCGGAAGGTGGGCGGGAGGGCCAGATACGCAGTATTTT.

This clonotype appeared many times. The V call is TRBV28, the J call TRBJ2-6; 7 bases are shared with TRBD1. There are 15 residues in the CDR3. The V gene end was trimmed by 10 bases and the J gene end by 0 bases; junction bases not matched to a gene: 6. Germline values: CDR1 MDHEN, CDR2 SYDVKM. The CDR3 bases are TGTGCCACCATGGGACAGCGCTCTGGGGCCAACGTCCTGACTTTC. Its protein is CATMGQRSGANVLTF.

This clonotype was seen only a few times. V gene TRBV5-1 combines with J gene TRBJ2-7, with D maybe TRBD2 (6 bases). This CDR3 has 15 residues. V was cut by 0 bases and J by 0 bases, with 10 bases left in between. Per germline, CDR1 SGHRS and CDR2 YFSETQ. The CDR3 here is CASSLEPGGSYEQYF. DNA for the CDR3: TGCGCCAGCAGCTTGGAACCCGGGGGCTCCTACGAGCAGTACTTC.